One sample yielded the 17 T cell receptor beta chains listed below, sequenced in a study of OX40 agonist ivuxolimab in advanced cancers. The protocol used for the library was the immunoSEQ multiplex PCR assay. Held by TCRdb, this immuneACCESS table contains in-frame sequences only and omits some clones. Under half of the omission traces to an unresolved V gene where checked; the cause of the rest is unknown. Counted in this sample were tens of thousands of clones; roughly 92% of them appeared once. The ten biggest clones cover around 2.3% of the sample. The sequencing here drew on CD4+ or CD8+ T cells sorted from blood, taken in a trial of the OX40 agonist ivuxolimab. The receptor set was obtained from an adult with an advanced solid tumor such as melanoma, head and neck, liver or kidney cancer.

The chain employs TRBV11-2 and TRBJ2-3; the D gene could be TRBD1 or TRBD2 (6 bases each). CDR1 is SGHAT, CDR2 FQNNGV, per germline. V lost 5 bases and J 9 bases, leaving 15 bases between the germline ends. This CDR3 has 13 amino acids. CDR3 loop: CASSPGAPGTQYF. The DNA of the CDR3 is TGTGCCAGCAGCCCGGGGGCCCCGGGAACGCAGTATTTT.

The gene calls are TRBV7-2 and TRBJ2-3; 8 bases agree with TRBD2. CDR3 size: 16 residues. The V segment lost 0 bases and the J segment 3 bases; nucleotides outside the gene matches: 5. The germline CDR1 and CDR2 sequences are SGHTA and FQGNSA. This CDR3 reads CASSLAGRGGTDTQYF. CDR3 sequence (DNA): TGTGCCAGCAGCTTAGCGGGCCGGGGGGGGACAGATACGCAGTATTTT.

This rearrangement joins TRBV4-1 to TRBJ2-6; D might be TRBD1 (5 bases). This CDR3 contains 15 residues. Trimming left V 3 bases short and J 2 bases short, with 8 bases between. The germline V gene encodes CDR1 MGHRA and CDR2 YSYEKL. The CDR3 sequence is CASSHGHPGANVLTF. The DNA for the CDR3 is TGCGCCAGCAGCCACGGACACCCTGGGGCCAACGTCCTGACTTTC.

The chain employs TRBV5-4 and TRBJ2-3; D may correspond to TRBD1 or TRBD2 (5 bases each). CDR1 is SGHNT, CDR2 YYREEE, per germline (reference sequence). The CDR3 contains 15 residues. Trimming removed 0 bases at V and 4 bases at J, with 12 bases between. CDR3 sequence: CASSLAGKGSDTQYF. The CDR3 region has the DNA TGTGCCAGCAGCTTGGCCGGGAAGGGGTCAGATACGCAGTATTTT. Complete variable domain (other parts from reference TRBV5-4 and TRBJ2-3): ETGVTQSPTHLIKTRGQQVTLRCSSQSGHNTVSWYQQALGQGPQFIFQYYREEENGRGNFPPRFSGLQFPNYSSELNVNALELDDSALYLCASSLAGKGSDTQYFGPGTRLTVL.

The chain recombines TRBV6-6 with TRBJ1-1; D is undetermined. Looked up from germline, CDR1 is MNHNY and CDR2 is SVGAGI (reference sequence). V was trimmed by 0 bases and J by 1 base, leaving 3 bases between them. The CDR3 is 13 residues long. In nucleotides, the CDR3 is TGTGCCAGCAGTTACTCTCAGAACACTGAAGCTTTCTTT. Encoded protein: CASSYSQNTEAFF.

The chain carries TRBV19 and TRBJ2-5, with 7 bases matching TRBD1. The germline gives CDR1 LNHDA, CDR2 SQIVND (reference sequence). V lost 5 bases, J lost 2 bases, and 11 bases stayed unmatched. The CDR3 sequence is 16 residues long. CDR3 in amino acids: CASSSVRPGGQETQYF. The CDR3 region has the DNA TGTGCCAGTAGTTCTGTTCGGCCAGGGGGACAAGAGACCCAGTACTTC.

In DNA form, the CDR3 reads TGTGCCAGCAGTCGGGAATTTCGAAACTATGGCTACACCTTC. As protein: CASSREFRNYGYTF. V is TRBV28 and J is TRBJ1-2; D is ambiguous. The CDR3 has 14 amino acids. Deletions cut 5 bases from V and 2 bases from J, with 12 bases between. The V gene's germline CDR1 is MDHEN and CDR2 SYDVKM.

This chain uses TRBV5-1 with TRBJ2-7; TRBD2 might be the D (6 bases). This CDR3 is 17 amino acids long. The V gene lost 4 bases and the J gene lost 5 bases, with 25 bases spanning the gap. Germline CDR1 is SGHRS and CDR2 is YFSETQ. CDR3 sequence reads: CASSPGVKGGYLNEQYF. For the CDR3, the DNA is TGCGCCAGCAGCCCGGGCGTAAAGGGAGGCTACTTGAACGAGCAGTACTTC.

CDR3 sequence reads: CASRGDNEQFF. The CDR3 DNA reads TGTGCCAGCAGGGGTGACAATGAGCAGTTCTTC. V and J are TRBV2 and TRBJ2-1; D gene unclear. Germline assignment: CDR1 SNHLY and CDR2 FYNNEI. The CDR3 has 11 residues. V lost 6 bases and J lost 5, with 5 bases in between.

The rearrangement uses TRBV7-9 and TRBJ2-1; a weak D match, TRBD2 (5 bases). Trimming removed 5 bases at V and 4 bases at J, with 18 bases between. There are 16 residues in the CDR3. Germline CDR1 is SEHNR and CDR2 is FQNEAQ (reference sequence). The CDR3 protein is CASSLGLGRVYNEQFF. CDR3 sequence (DNA): TGTGCCAGCAGCCTAGGACTCGGAAGGGTTTACAATGAGCAGTTCTTC.

The chain has TRBV30 and TRBJ2-2; D is uncertain. Germline CDR1 GTSNPN, CDR2 SVGIG (reference sequence). The CDR3 covers 16 residues. Trimming shortened V by 0 bases and J by 0 bases, and 11 bases separated the two germline ends. The CDR3 spells CAWSVPGSTNTGELFF. CDR3 DNA: TGTGCCTGGAGTGTCCCCGGGTCAACGAACACCGGGGAGCTGTTTTTT. Full variable domain (outside the CDR3, taken from reference TRBV30 and TRBJ2-2): SQTIHQWPATLVQPVGSPLSLECTVEGTSNPNLYWYRQAAGRGLQLLFYSVGIGQISSEVPQNLSASRPQDRQFILSSKKLLLSDSGFYLCAWSVPGSTNTGELFFGEGSRLTVL.

The J gene is TRBJ2-3, the V gene TRBV28, with a tentative D call TRBD1 (6 bases). The V gene's germline CDR1 is MDHEN and CDR2 SYDVKM. V gave up 4 bases and J gave up 3 bases, with 14 bases separating them. The length of the CDR3 is 15 residues. The CDR3 spells CASSYTGMETDTQYF. DNA for the CDR3: TGTGCCAGCAGTTATACAGGGATGGAAACAGATACGCAGTATTTT.

The chain combines TRBV7-7 with TRBJ2-2; D might be TRBD2 (6 bases). The ends were cut back, 5 bases at V and 0 bases at J, with 16 bases in the middle. Per the germline V gene, CDR1 is SSHAT and CDR2 is FNYEAQ (reference sequence). This CDR3 region has 17 residues. The CDR3 spells CASSRDLASANTGELFF. In nucleotides, the CDR3 is TGTGCCAGCAGCCGAGATCTGGCTAGCGCGAACACCGGGGAGCTGTTTTTT.

The chain carries TRBV27 and TRBJ2-5; no definite D call. The CDR3 totals 13 residues. Trimming shortened V by 2 bases and J by 0 bases, and 4 bases separated the two germline ends. Looked up from germline, CDR1 is MNHEY and CDR2 is SMNVEV (reference sequence). The CDR3 loop is CASSLPYQETQYF. In DNA form, the CDR3 reads TGTGCCAGCAGTTTACCGTACCAAGAGACCCAGTACTTC.

J is TRBJ2-1 and V is TRBV7-2; 9 positions agree with TRBD1. This CDR3 is 14 amino acids long. CDR1 and CDR2 from the germline V gene are SGHTA and FQGNSA. J lost 10 bases, V lost 2 bases, and 6 bases had no gene match. The CDR3 DNA sequence: TGTGCCAGCAGCTTATACAGGGGGCCCCAAGAGCAGTTCTTC. Its translation: CASSLYRGPQEQFF.

The rearrangement links TRBV28 to TRBJ2-2; TRBD1 matches 8 bases. Unmatched junction bases numbered 12, after V lost 10 bases and J lost 8 bases. Germline V gene data show CDR1 as MDHEN and CDR2 as SYDVKM. This CDR3 has 14 amino acids. CDR3 in amino acids: CAIPGQATGGELFF. CDR3 nucleotides: TGTGCCATACCGGGACAGGCAACCGGAGGGGAGCTGTTTTTT.

V usage is TRBV5-1 and J usage is TRBJ2-1, with D possibly TRBD1 on 5 matching bases. Germline V lookup: CDR1 SGHRS, CDR2 YFSETQ. Trimming pared 4 bases from V and 2 bases from J, leaving 13 bases between. This CDR3 has 15 residues. The DNA of the CDR3 is TGCGCCAGCAGCCAGACAGTGAAGACCTACAATGAGCAGTTCTTC. Residues: CASSQTVKTYNEQFF.